This TCR beta chain was sequenced for a study of blood T cell repertoires in COVID-19. The study drew participants aged about 18 to 89 years from 20 to 30 US areas. The table came from immunoSEQ multiplex PCR; TCRdb's copy has only in-frame clones and leaves some out. The sample lists some 170,000 clones, approximately 89% seen once, with around 6.2% in the top ten. The specimen sequenced was PBMCs or T cells enriched from blood (not recorded which). The receptor was derived from a man aged 35 to 55 who had recovered from COVID-19.

CDR3 sequence: CASSVARTGAVGPLHF. In nucleotides, the CDR3 is TGTGCCAGCAGCGTAGCTCGGACAGGGGCCGTAGGACCCCTCCACTTT. The chain carries TRBV9 and TRBJ1-6; 9 positions agree with TRBD1. Germline values: CDR1 SGDLS, CDR2 YYNGEE. V trimming: 0 bases; J trimming: 12 bases; junction bases outside the gene matches: 10. There are 16 residues in the CDR3. Based on the CDR3 plus reference TRBV9 and TRBJ1-6, the full variable domain is DSGVTQTPKHLITATGQRVTLRCSPRSGDLSVYWYQQSLDQGLQFLIQYYNGEERAKGNILERFSAQQFPDLHSELNLSSLELGDSALYFCASSVARTGAVGPLHFGNGTRLTVT.